The 6 T cell receptor beta chains below come from one sample, sequenced in a study of blood T cell repertoires in COVID-19. The table came from immunoSEQ multiplex PCR; TCRdb's copy has only in-frame clones and leaves some out. The sample contains around 170,000 clones, 70% to 90% of which appear only once. The specimen sequenced was peripheral blood. The receptors originated from a man aged 55 to 70 with acute or convalescent COVID-19.

This chain joins TRBV24-1 and TRBJ1-5; 7 bases are a match to TRBD1. The germline CDR1 and CDR2 sequences are KGHDR and SFDVKD. Germline trimming cut 3 bases from V and 7 bases from J; bases unmatched to any gene: 5. This CDR3 spans 14 amino acids. Here the CDR3 DNA reads TGTGCCACCAGTGATCCAGGGGGGTGGCAGCCCCAGCATTTT. Encoded protein: CATSDPGGWQPQHF.

J is TRBJ1-2 and V is TRBV7-9; possible D gene TRBD1, 6 bases. The CDR3 runs to 12 residues. Germline V gene data show CDR1 as SEHNR and CDR2 as FQNEAQ (reference sequence). V was shortened by 3 bases and J by 6 bases, with 8 bases between the two germline ends. CDR3 DNA sequence: TGTGCCAGCAGCTTCAGGGGCAATGGCTACACCTTC. Protein product: CASSFRGNGYTF.

The rearrangement uses TRBV5-1 and TRBJ2-5; 8 nucleotides agree with TRBD2. After removal of 5 bases from V and 5 bases from J, the junction contained 5 bases not matched to a gene. The germline gives CDR1 SGHRS, CDR2 YFSETQ. This CDR3 is built from 13 residues. CDR3: CASRTGGQETQYF. The CDR3 region has the DNA TGCGCCAGCAGGACGGGGGGGCAGGAGACCCAGTACTTC. Filled out from reference TRBV5-1 and TRBJ2-5, the complete variable domain reads KAGVTQTPRYLIKTRGQQVTLSCSPISGHRSVSWYQQTPGQGLQFLFEYFSETQRNKGNFPGRFSGRQFSNSRSEMNVSTLELGDSALYLCASRTGGQETQYFGPGTRLLVL.

The gene calls are TRBV5-5 and TRBJ1-5, with 7 bases fitting TRBD1. Germline V gene data show CDR1 as SGHKS and CDR2 as YYEKEE (reference sequence). The CDR3 has 14 residues. V lost 0 bases and J lost 4; bases outside the gene matches: 1. The CDR3 coding sequence is TGTGCCAGCAGCTTGGCGACAGGGAATCAGCCCCAGCATTTT. Translation: CASSLATGNQPQHF.

In this sample, this clone turned up once. The chain recombines TRBV30 with TRBJ2-3, with 8 positions matching TRBD1. The germline CDR1 and CDR2 sequences are GTSNPN and SVGIG (reference sequence). With 0 bases clipped from V and 2 bases from J, the junction kept 7 bases outside the gene matches. This CDR3 contains 16 residues. Here the CDR3 DNA reads TGTGCCTGGAGTGTTGGGACAGGAGATTTCACAGATACGCAGTATTTT. It codes for CAWSVGTGDFTDTQYF.

As DNA, the CDR3 is TGTGCCAGCAGCCCGAAGGGGGGAGGGGCCCGAGGAAATGAGCAGTTCTTC. Protein product: CASSPKGGGARGNEQFF. The chain has TRBV3-1 (or the pseudogene TRBV3-2) and TRBJ2-1; possibly TRBD2 for D (7 bases). CDR3 size: 17 residues. V lost 4 bases and J lost 7, with 23 bases in between. Germline CDR1 LGHDT, CDR2 YNNKEL (reference sequence).